This entry lists 14 T cell receptor beta chains sequenced from one sample in a study of cytomegalovirus exposure and HLA in healthy donors (dated by TCRdb to 2017 to 2019). To prepare the library, the immunoSEQ multiplex PCR assay was applied. For the multiplex PCR, a mixture combining 60 forward primers for TCR Vbeta segments and 13 reverse primers for TCR Jbeta segments was used. TCRdb holds this immuneACCESS table with in-frame rearrangements only. Some clones are missing; in checked studies, unresolved V genes explain under half, and the rest has no known cause. This sample comprises 150,000 to 200,000 clones, 70% to 85% of them detected only once. Approximately 0.7% of the sample rests with the top ten. The sample taken for sequencing was PBMCs. The receptors derive from a woman aged 40 to 55 in good health and CMV-seronegative.

This clone was picked up a small number of times. The chain has TRBV6-6 and TRBJ1-6; D perhaps matches TRBD1 (5 bases). Trimming removed 3 bases at V and 9 bases at J, with 9 bases between. Germline V gives CDR1 MNHNY, CDR2 SVGAGI (reference sequence). This CDR3 comprises 13 residues. CDR3 DNA: TGTGCCAGCAGTTATGGGGGGGGTTCACCCCTCCACTTT. Translated: CASSYGGGSPLHF.

The CDR3 sequence: CASSQGNGAYEQYF. The CDR3, as DNA: TGCGCCAGCAGCCAAGGTAACGGAGCCTACGAGCAGTACTTC. The chain recombines TRBV4-1 with TRBJ2-7; D is unresolved. The germline V and J ends were trimmed by 1 base and 2 bases, with 9 bases remaining between them. CDR1 MGHRA and CDR2 YSYEKL come from the germline V gene. The length of the CDR3 is 14 residues.

The V call is TRBV15, the J call TRBJ1-5; 8 bases match TRBD1. Germline CDR1 is LNHNV and CDR2 is YYDKDF (reference sequence). The V segment lost 0 bases and the J segment 8 bases; nucleotides outside the gene matches: 15. The CDR3 totals 18 residues. The chain's CDR3 is CATSRDSRSGQALKPQHF. The CDR3 DNA is TGTGCCACCAGCAGAGATTCCCGATCGGGACAGGCGTTGAAGCCCCAGCATTTT.

The CDR3 nucleotides read TGCGCCAGCAGCTTGGCTAGCGGGACTATTAATGAGCAGTTCTTC. Its protein is CASSLASGTINEQFF. The chain couples TRBV5-1 to TRBJ2-1, with 9 nucleotides matching TRBD2. Per the germline V gene, CDR1 is SGHRS and CDR2 is YFSETQ. V shed 0 bases, J shed 7 bases, and the junction held 5 bases outside the gene matches. CDR3 size: 15 residues.

The CDR3 loop reads CASSRTGEAEKLFF. The DNA of the CDR3 is TGTGCCAGCAGTCGGACAGGTGAAGCTGAAAAACTGTTTTTT. The chain is built from TRBV2 and TRBJ1-4; 7 bases match TRBD1. J was trimmed by 7 bases and V by 5 bases; bases with no gene match: 7. Germline CDR1 is SNHLY and CDR2 is FYNNEI. The CDR3 sequence is 14 residues long.

A single count supports this clone. The chain joins TRBV5-1 to TRBJ2-1, with 8 bases that match TRBD2. The V segment lost 4 bases and the J segment 8 bases; nucleotides outside the gene matches: 5. The CDR3 has 13 residues. Germline V gives CDR1 SGHRS, CDR2 YFSETQ. This chain's CDR3 is CASSPGLAYEQFF. DNA of the CDR3: TGCGCCAGCAGCCCAGGACTAGCATATGAGCAGTTCTTC.

The chain uses TRBV10-2 and TRBJ2-1, with D tentatively TRBD1 (5 bases). Trimming removed 2 bases at V and 10 bases at J, with 9 bases between. The germline CDR1 and CDR2 sequences are WSHSY and SAAADI. CDR3 size: 12 residues. Written as DNA, the CDR3 is TGCGCCAGCAGTGAGCGACAGAGAGAGCAGTTCTTC. As protein: CASSERQREQFF.

The genes are TRBV19 and TRBJ2-2; weak D call: TRBD1 (6 bases). The CDR3 is 14 amino acids. Deletions cut 7 bases from V and 2 bases from J, with 11 bases between. The V gene's germline CDR1 is LNHDA and CDR2 SQIVND (reference sequence). CDR3 sequence reads: CASNTGHNTGELFF. As DNA, the CDR3 is TGTGCCAGTAATACAGGGCATAACACCGGGGAGCTGTTTTTT.

The V and J genes are TRBV19 and TRBJ1-3, with TRBD1 matching 10 bases. Germline loops: CDR1 LNHDA, CDR2 SQIVND (reference sequence). The V segment lost 10 bases and the J segment 0 bases; nucleotides outside the gene matches: 9. The CDR3 is 16 residues long. This CDR3 reads CATWGRDRGSGNTIYF. Written as DNA, the CDR3 is TGTGCCACCTGGGGCCGGGACAGGGGCTCTGGAAACACCATATATTTT.

The chain uses TRBV27 and TRBJ2-7; possible D gene TRBD2, 6 bases. Germline lookup yields CDR1 MNHEY and CDR2 SMNVEV (reference sequence). Trimming stripped 5 bases from V and 4 bases from J, with 15 bases between. The CDR3 loop spans 14 amino acids. The CDR3 coding sequence is TGTGCCAGCAGTCTTGGACTAACCCCGTACGAGCAGTACTTC. Protein product: CASSLGLTPYEQYF.

The genes are TRBV29-1 and TRBJ1-2; 8 bases fit TRBD1. Looked up from germline, CDR1 is SQVTM and CDR2 is ANQGSEA. The CDR3 has 13 residues. V trimming: 8 bases; J trimming: 8 bases; junction bases outside the gene matches: 13. CDR3 region: CSIKGQGAGGYTF. The CDR3 DNA reads TGCAGCATCAAGGGGCAGGGGGCGGGAGGCTACACCTTC.

V and J are TRBV5-1 and TRBJ2-1; TRBD2 might be the D (5 bases). In germline, CDR1 is SGHRS, CDR2 YFSETQ. The CDR3 length is 12 residues. V was trimmed by 4 bases and J by 10 bases, leaving 12 bases between them. The DNA for the CDR3 is TGCGCCAGCAGCCCGGAAACTAGAGAGCAGTTCTTC. Amino acid sequence: CASSPETREQFF.

This chain uses TRBV14 with TRBJ2-7; 9 bases line up with TRBD1. This CDR3 spans 14 amino acids. The germline CDR1 and CDR2 sequences are SGHDN and FVKESK. The V gene end was trimmed by 4 bases and the J gene end by 2 bases; junction bases not matched to a gene: 3. CDR3 sequence: CASSPRQGAYEQYF. In nucleotides, the CDR3 is TGTGCCAGCAGCCCACGACAGGGGGCCTACGAGCAGTACTTC. Full variable domain (outside the CDR3, taken from reference TRBV14 and TRBJ2-7): EAGVTQFPSHSVIEKGQTVTLRCDPISGHDNLYWYRRVMGKEIKFLLHFVKESKQDESGMPNNRFLAERTGGTYSTLKVQPAELEDSGVYFCASSPRQGAYEQYFGPGTRLTVT.

The chain employs TRBV5-1 and TRBJ2-5; no definite D call. V lost 4 bases and J 0 bases, leaving 4 bases between the germline ends. The germline gives CDR1 SGHRS, CDR2 YFSETQ. The CDR3 totals 12 residues. The CDR3 bases are TGCGCCAGCAGCCTCGACCAAGAGACCCAGTACTTC. This gives the protein CASSLDQETQYF.